These 5 T cell receptor beta chains were all obtained from the same sample, sequenced in a study of CD4+ T cells in melanoma. Generated by immunoSEQ multiplex PCR, the TCRdb table keeps only in-frame clones and is missing some. The sample includes 9,500 to 13,000 clones, 68% of them seen just once. The sample comprised cells from a culture (not recorded whether cultured in vitro). Receptor source: a human donor with melanoma.

The chain recombines TRBV2 with TRBJ2-7; TRBD2 matches 7 bases. This CDR3 is 19 amino acids long. The V segment lost 4 bases and the J segment 2 bases; nucleotides outside the gene matches: 20. Per the germline V gene, CDR1 is SNHLY and CDR2 is FYNNEI. The CDR3 DNA sequence: TGTGCCAGCAGTGTCTCGATATGGATATGGGGGGGATCCACCTACGAGCAGTACTTC. Translated: CASSVSIWIWGGSTYEQYF.

The V gene is TRBV5-1, the J gene TRBJ2-2; D not certain. This CDR3 is 14 amino acids long. The V end lost 4 bases, the J end lost 2 bases, and 9 bases lay between the germline ends. CDR1 is SGHRS, CDR2 YFSETQ, per germline. The CDR3 is CASSPDGNTGELFF. DNA of the CDR3: TGCGCCAGCAGCCCCGACGGCAACACCGGGGAGCTGTTTTTT.

The rearrangement joins TRBV6-1 to TRBJ2-7; D ambiguous. From germline, CDR1 is MNHNS and CDR2 SASEGT. The ends were cut back, 4 bases at V and 7 bases at J, with 14 bases in the middle. The CDR3 spans 13 residues. Here the CDR3 reads CASSGTLDSEQYF. The CDR3 DNA sequence: TGTGCCAGCAGTGGGACCCTTGATAGTGAGCAGTACTTC.

CDR3 protein: CASSYGGNNYGYTF. The CDR3 DNA reads TGTGCCAGCAGTTACGGGGGGAATAACTATGGCTACACCTTC. The chain is built from TRBV6-6 and TRBJ1-2; weak D call: TRBD1 (5 bases). Trimming stripped 2 bases from V and 1 base from J, with 8 bases between. CDR3 length: 14 residues. Germline CDR1 MNHNY, CDR2 SVGAGI (reference sequence).

This clone has a handful of counts. The V call is TRBV6-5, the J call TRBJ1-2; D not certain. Germline CDR1 is MNHEY and CDR2 is SVGAGI. V lost 6 bases to trimming and J lost 7 bases, with 15 bases between them. The CDR3 runs 13 residues. The CDR3 is CASSYTYRGGYTF. The DNA for the CDR3 is TGTGCCAGCAGCTATACCTATCGTGGTGGCTACACCTTC.